The 6 T cell receptor beta chains presented below share a single source sample, sequenced in a study of OX40 agonist ivuxolimab in advanced cancers. Repertoires were generated with immunoSEQ multiplex PCR, while TCRdb's copy carries only in-frame clones and drops some. The sample shows roughly 79,000 clones, around 92% of them seen only once. The source material was CD4+ or CD8+ T cells sorted from blood, sampled in a trial of the OX40 agonist ivuxolimab. Every receptor here comes from an adult with an advanced solid tumor such as melanoma, head and neck, liver or kidney cancer.

The chain links TRBV5-6 to TRBJ1-5; D not resolved. Germline values: CDR1 SGHDT, CDR2 YYEEEE. Trimming pared 0 bases from V and 6 bases from J, leaving 7 bases between. The CDR3 has 13 residues. CDR3 residues: CASSLAPGQPQHF. Written as DNA, the CDR3 is TGTGCCAGCAGCTTGGCCCCGGGTCAGCCCCAGCATTTT. The full variable domain, its missing parts supplied by reference TRBV5-6 and TRBJ1-5, is DAGVTQSPTHLIKTRGQQVTLRCSPKSGHDTVSWYQQALGQGPQFIFQYYEEEERQRGNFPDRFSGHQFPNYSSELNVNALLLGDSALYLCASSLAPGQPQHFGDGTRLSIL.

The rearrangement joins TRBV14 to TRBJ1-2; D gene ambiguous. The CDR3 extends over 12 amino acids. In germline, CDR1 is SGHDN, CDR2 FVKESK. V was cut by 7 bases and J by 8 bases, with 14 bases left in between. In DNA form, the CDR3 reads TGTGCCAGCACCAGGACCTTGGAGGGCTACACCTTC. This translates into CASTRTLEGYTF.

The genes are TRBV7-2 and TRBJ2-7, with TRBD2 identical over 11 bases. The CDR3 is 15 amino acids. Germline CDR1 and CDR2: SGHTA and FQGNSA. The V and J ends lost 5 bases and 2 bases, in that order; junction bases with no gene match: 5. The CDR3 nucleotides are TGTGCCAGCAGCCCATCTAGCGGGGGGACCTACGAGCAGTACTTC. Translation: CASSPSSGGTYEQYF. The full variable domain, with the rest looked up from reference TRBV7-2 and TRBJ2-7, is GAGVSQSPSNKVTEKGKDVELRCDPISGHTALYWYRQSLGQGLEFLIYFQGNSAPDKSGLPSDRFSAERTGGSVSTLTIQRTQQEDSAVYLCASSPSSGGTYEQYFGPGTRLTVT.

The V gene is TRBV29-1, the J gene TRBJ2-3; 10 nucleotides agree with TRBD1. J gave up 4 bases and V 7 bases, and 5 bases lay outside the gene matches. CDR3 size: 13 residues. CDR1 SQVTM and CDR2 ANQGSEA come from the germline V gene. The CDR3 sequence: CSGRQGAADTQYF. CDR3 coding DNA: TGCAGCGGTCGACAGGGGGCCGCAGATACGCAGTATTTT.

The rearrangement uses TRBV11-3 and TRBJ1-1; D is unresolved. Looked up from germline, CDR1 is SGHNT and CDR2 is YENEEA. This CDR3 region has 15 residues. V lost 4 bases and J lost 4, with 16 bases in between. In DNA form, the CDR3 reads TGTGCCAGCAGCTCCCAGACGGATTGGGGCACTGAAGCTTTCTTT. Translating gives CASSSQTDWGTEAFF. The full variable domain, in which reference TRBV11-3 and TRBJ1-1 provide the parts outside the CDR3, is EAGVVQSPRYKIIEKKQPVAFWCNPISGHNTLYWYLQNLGQGPELLIRYENEEAVDDSQLPKDRFSAERLKGVDSTLKIQPAELGDSAVYLCASSSQTDWGTEAFFGQGTRLTVV.

The chain links TRBV16 to TRBJ1-5; D is uncertain. The germline V gene encodes CDR1 KGHSY and CDR2 FQNENV. The V end lost 1 base, the J end lost 3 bases, and 10 bases lay between the germline ends. This CDR3 has 15 residues. The CDR3 bases are TGTGCCAGCAGCCAATGGGAGAGACCCAATCAGCCCCAGCATTTT. It encodes CASSQWERPNQPQHF.